These T cell receptor beta chains were read from a single sample in a study of cytomegalovirus exposure and HLA in healthy donors. Generated by immunoSEQ multiplex PCR, the TCRdb table keeps only in-frame clones and is missing some. The data contain roughly 58,000 clones, 90% of them singletons. The sample comprised PBMCs. Receptors were obtained from a man aged 18 to 35 in good health and CMV-seronegative. CDR3s include the opening cysteine and the closing phenylalanine or tryptophan.

V: TRBV4-2; J: TRBJ2-3; CDR3: CASSQDRTGGTDTQYF
V: TRBV4-1; J: TRBJ1-4; CDR3: CASSLVASSTNEKLFF
V: TRBV29-1; J: TRBJ2-2; CDR3: CSVEEALAGRTGTGELFF
V: TRBV27; J: TRBJ2-6; CDR3: CASRKNRDSTSGANVLTF
V: TRBV5-1; J: TRBJ2-2; CDR3: CASWTGEEFRELFF
V: TRBV27; J: TRBJ1-3; CDR3: CASSFTGQGGNTIYF
V: TRBV10-2; J: TRBJ2-7; CDR3: CASSESRTSGIYEQYF
V: TRBV6-6; J: TRBJ1-5; CDR3: CASSSKGRGFNQPQHF
V: TRBV5-1; J: TRBJ2-5; CDR3: CASSLGAGEWETQYF
V: TRBV6-1; J: TRBJ2-1; CDR3: CASREVRLAGGPFF
V: TRBV6-5; J: TRBJ2-1; CDR3: CASRRDRSSYNEQFF